A selection of T cell receptor beta chains follows, all from one sample in a study of blood T cell repertoires in COVID-19. This table comes from immunoSEQ multiplex PCR, and its TCRdb copy is limited to in-frame clones, with some not included. The sample carries 150,000 to 200,000 clones, roughly 90% recorded once. Sequencing was done on a sample of PBMCs or T cells enriched from blood (not recorded which). The receptors derive from a woman younger than 30 who had recovered from COVID-19. Each CDR3 is given with its conserved first and last residue. A D gene is named only where the DNA matches it firmly. Rows give clone size only sometimes, using once, few, many, or a class for an expanded clone.

TRBD1,TRBV27,TRBJ1-5,-,TGTGCCAGCAGTTTCTCCGGGACAGGCTTTCTGCCCCAGCATTTT,CASSFSGTGFLPQHF
-,TRBV27,TRBJ2-7,-,TGTGCCAGCAGCCTAACAGGGTCGGTACCCTACGAGCAGTACTTC,CASSLTGSVPYEQYF
-,TRBV24-1,TRBJ2-5,-,TGTGCCACCAGTGAACGGACAGCGCAAGAGACCCAGTACTTC,CATSERTAQETQYF
-,TRBV12-3/TRBV12-4,TRBJ1-1,-,TGTGCCAGCAGCCGCCGGGACACCACTGAAGCTTTCTTT,CASSRRDTTEAFF
-,TRBV2,TRBJ1-5,-,TGTGCCAGCAGCGTTGAGCAGGGTGGCAATCAGCCCCAGCATTTT,CASSVEQGGNQPQHF
-,TRBV3-1/TRBV3-2,TRBJ2-7,-,TGTGCCAGCAGCCAAGGCCCGGGGTCGCCCTACGAGCAGTACTTC,CASSQGPGSPYEQYF
TRBD2,TRBV3-1/TRBV3-2,TRBJ2-3,-,TGTGCCAGCAGCCAAGGGGGGGGTATAGATACGCAGTATTTT,CASSQGGGIDTQYF
-,TRBV7-9,TRBJ1-1,-,TGTGCCAGCAGCTTAGGTGGAGCCCCCACTGAAGCTTTCTTT,CASSLGGAPTEAFF
TRBD1,TRBV28,TRBJ1-5,-,TGTGCCAGCAGTTTAGTGGGACAGGGGTTCAATCAGCCCCAGCATTTT,CASSLVGQGFNQPQHF
-,TRBV6-1,TRBJ2-7,few,TGTGCCAGCAGTGAGGGAGGTATCTCCTACGAGCAGTACTTC,CASSEGGISYEQYF
-,TRBV6-5,TRBJ1-6,-,TGTGCCAGCAGTTACCGGGATAATTCACCCCTCCACTTT,CASSYRDNSPLHF
-,TRBV5-1,TRBJ1-2,-,TGCGCCAGCAGCTTTCAGGGCGAGGATGGCTACACCTTC,CASSFQGEDGYTF
TRBD1,TRBV5-6,TRBJ1-2,-,TGTGCCAGCAGCTTGGTCATTCTTGACAGGGGGCGCGACTATGGCTACACCTTC,CASSLVILDRGRDYGYTF
TRBD1,TRBV13,TRBJ1-6,once,TGTGCCAGCAGCTTAGGACCCGGGACAGTTAATTCACCCCTCCACTTT,CASSLGPGTVNSPLHF
-,TRBV10-3,TRBJ1-1,-,TGTGCCATCAGAGATAAGCCCGGGGGGAACACTGAAGCTTTCTTT,CAIRDKPGGNTEAFF
TRBD1,TRBV5-6,TRBJ2-7,-,TGTGCCAGCAGCCCTAGACAGGGTAACTCCTACGAGCAGTACTTC,CASSPRQGNSYEQYF
-,TRBV5-5,TRBJ1-5,-,TGTGCCAGCAGCTTGGTGGGCTACAGCAATCAGCCCCAGCATTTT,CASSLVGYSNQPQHF
TRBD2,TRBV6-5,TRBJ2-3,-,TGTGCCAGCAGCCGGGAGGCGGGGGGGCCCGATACGCAGTATTTT,CASSREAGGPDTQYF
-,TRBV2,TRBJ1-1,-,TGTGCCAGCAGTGCGACAGCGTCTAACACTGAAGCTTTCTTT,CASSATASNTEAFF
TRBD2,TRBV4-1,TRBJ2-7,-,TGCGCCAGCAGCCAAGATTATGGGACGGGGGGGCGGTACGAGCAGTACTTC,CASSQDYGTGGRYEQYF
-,TRBV28,TRBJ1-2,-,TGTGCCAGCAGTTTAGGGAGGGCGGTGGACTATGGCTACACCTTC,CASSLGRAVDYGYTF
TRBD2,TRBV9,TRBJ2-2,-,TGTGCCAGCAGCGTAGCTACGGCACTAGCGGGCACCGGGGAGCTGTTTTTT,CASSVATALAGTGELFF
-,TRBV11-2,TRBJ2-3,-,TGTGCCAGCAGCCCGTGGGGGGCGGGGGCCCTAGATACGCAGTATTTT,CASSPWGAGALDTQYF
TRBD1,TRBV3-1/TRBV3-2,TRBJ1-2,-,TGTGCCAGCAGCATTTGGGACAGGTTAAGAGAGGGCTACACCTTC,CASSIWDRLREGYTF
-,TRBV30,TRBJ2-1,-,TGTGCCTGGAGTAGACAGTCCTACAATGAGCAGTTCTTC,CAWSRQSYNEQFF
-,TRBV25-1,TRBJ2-2,few,TGTGCCAGCATCTATAACGGGGAGCTGTTTTTT,CASIYNGELFF
TRBD1,TRBV5-1,TRBJ2-5,-,TGCGCCAGCAGCCCGGGACAGGCCCAAGAGACCCAGTACTTC,CASSPGQAQETQYF
-,TRBV14,TRBJ1-3,-,TGTGCCAGCAGCACCTCCCAGGGTTTGCCGGGAAACACCATATATTTT,CASSTSQGLPGNTIYF
TRBD1,TRBV13,TRBJ2-5,-,TGTGCCAGCAGCGAAAGGACAGGGGGAGAGACCCAGTACTTC,CASSERTGGETQYF
-,TRBV12-3/TRBV12-4,TRBJ1-1,-,TGTGCCAGCAGTCCATCATTGGCCACTGAAGCTTTCTTT,CASSPSLATEAFF
TRBD1,TRBV18,TRBJ2-5,-,TGTGCCAGCTCACCCCCGGGACAGGGTTTCGGGGAGACCCAGTACTTC,CASSPPGQGFGETQYF
TRBD1,TRBV11-2,TRBJ1-1,-,TGTGCCAGCAGTCCCTTCCCACAGGGGGCAGGCACTGAAGCTTTCTTT,CASSPFPQGAGTEAFF
-,TRBV28,TRBJ1-1,few,TGTGCCAGCAGGGAGGGTTGGAACACTGAAGCTTTCTTT,CASREGWNTEAFF
-,TRBV4-1,TRBJ1-1,-,TGCGCCAGCAGCCACGGAGGGATGAACACTGAAGCTTTCTTT,CASSHGGMNTEAFF
-,TRBV5-4,TRBJ1-1,-,TGTGCCAGCAGCTTCCCAGGAAACACTGAAGCTTTCTTT,CASSFPGNTEAFF
TRBD2,TRBV24-1,TRBJ2-1,-,TGTGCCACCAGTGATCCAAGATCGGGGGGGGGAGGTGAGCAGTTCTTC,CATSDPRSGGGGEQFF
-,TRBV21-1,TRBJ1-6,once,TGTGCCAGCAGCAAAGCACTCGGACAGTATAATTCACCCCTCCACTTT,CASSKALGQYNSPLHF
-,TRBV2,TRBJ2-7,-,TGTGCCAGCAGCCCGGGCTACGAGCAGTACTTC,CASSPGYEQYF
-,TRBV6-4,TRBJ2-3,-,TGTGCCAGCAGCGGGGAGGGCACAGATACGCAGTATTTT,CASSGEGTDTQYF
-,TRBV30,TRBJ2-3,-,TGTGCCTGGAGTGTAACAGGGACAGATACGCAGTATTTT,CAWSVTGTDTQYF
-,TRBV5-1,TRBJ1-1,once,TGCGCCAGCAGCGGAGTCCAGGGAGGCACTGAAGCTTTCTTT,CASSGVQGGTEAFF
TRBD1,TRBV30,TRBJ2-5,-,TGTGCCTGGAGTTTCGGACAGGGGGCGGGGGAGACCCAGTACTTC,CAWSFGQGAGETQYF
TRBD1,TRBV5-4,TRBJ2-5,once,TGTGCCAGCAGCCCGGGACAGGGGGATGTGACCCAGTACTTC,CASSPGQGDVTQYF
-,TRBV7-3,TRBJ2-5,-,TGTGCCAGCAGCTTGGTAGCGGCCTATCAAGAGACCCAGTACTTC,CASSLVAAYQETQYF
TRBD2,TRBV11-1,TRBJ2-3,-,TGTGCCAGCAGCTTAGCCCCAGCGGGGGGCACAGATACGCAGTATTTT,CASSLAPAGGTDTQYF
TRBD1,TRBV6-5,TRBJ2-7,-,TGTGCCAGCGGGGCGAGACAGGGCCCCTACGAGCAGTACTTC,CASGARQGPYEQYF
TRBD1,TRBV4-1,TRBJ2-7,-,TGCGCCAGCAGCCAGGACCCCGGGACAGGGAACGAGCAGTACTTC,CASSQDPGTGNEQYF
TRBD2,TRBV25-1,TRBJ2-1,-,TGTGCCAGCAGTGCGCCTGGGGCGGGGGGTTCCTACAATGAGCAGTTCTTC,CASSAPGAGGSYNEQFF
-,TRBV7-6,TRBJ2-2,-,TGTGCCAGCAGCTTAGAAATCCAGGCAGCGAACACCGGGGAGCTGTTTTTT,CASSLEIQAANTGELFF
-,TRBV5-1,TRBJ2-5,-,TGCGCCAGCAGCTTGGGAGATCCCGAAGAGACCCAGTACTTC,CASSLGDPEETQYF
-,TRBV27,TRBJ1-2,-,TGTGCCAGCAGTTTCGGGGGAAGTAACTATGGCTACACCTTC,CASSFGGSNYGYTF
-,TRBV5-1,TRBJ1-1,once,TGCGCCAGCAGCGTCGTAGGGCGGGACACTGAAGCTTTCTTT,CASSVVGRDTEAFF
TRBD1,TRBV4-1,TRBJ1-6,-,TGCGCCAGCAGCCAAGATGAGGGACAGGGGAGTCCACCCCTCCACTTT,CASSQDEGQGSPPLHF